The 5 T cell receptor beta chains below all came from one sample that was sequenced in a study. Treg sorting used a CD4+CD25+CD127-/low gate. MiXCR, applied by TCRdb to the 5' RACE reads, yields one record per CDR3 protein. The profile shows over 40,000 distinct CDR3 sequences, roughly 21% of them singletons. The sequenced sample was Tregs sorted from blood. The source is a female donor with breast cancer.

Of note for this clonotype: The junction does not match germline at one end; this may be a read error. The chain combines TRBV6-6 with TRBJ2-3, with D tentatively TRBD1 (7 bases). Germline loops: CDR1 MNHNY, CDR2 SVGAGI (reference sequence). This CDR3 has 13 residues. The CDR3 loop is CVSRGAGIDTQYF. DNA for the CDR3: TGTGTCAGCAGGGGGGCCGGAATAGATACGCAGTATTTT.

Points on this clonotype: A much larger clone differs by one base, so this may be a read error. The chain has TRBV6-5 and TRBJ1-4; the D is unclear. In germline, CDR1 is MNHEY, CDR2 SVGAGI. The CDR3 is 15 amino acids. Here the CDR3 DNA reads TGTGCCAGCAGTTACCTTTTGGAAGTAGGAGAAAAACAGTTTTTT. Translating gives CASSYLLEVGEKQFF.

This clonotype has just a few counts. V and J are TRBV27 and TRBJ2-2; 7 bases agree with TRBD2. This CDR3 contains 16 residues. Germline V gene lookup returns CDR1 MNHEY and CDR2 SMNVEV (reference sequence). J lost 3 bases, V lost 5 bases, and 9 bases had no gene match. The CDR3 spells CASSPPPSGHTGELFF. The CDR3 region has the DNA TGTGCCAGCAGTCCCCCCCCTAGCGGACACACCGGGGAGCTGTTTTTT.

A note on this clonotype: Possible read error: a much larger clone is one base away. The DNA of the CDR3 is TGCGCCAGCAGCTTGTTTAGGGGGAGCTACGAGCAGTACTTC. It is translated as CASSLFRGSYEQYF. The J gene is TRBJ2-7, the V gene TRBV5-1, with a tentative D call TRBD1 (6 bases). The V gene's germline CDR1 is SGHRS and CDR2 YFSETQ. The CDR3 has 14 amino acids. Trimming left V 1 base short and J 3 bases short, with 11 bases between.

V and J are TRBV4-1 and TRBJ1-2, with TRBD1 as a possible D gene (6 bases). This CDR3 spans 12 amino acids. The ends were cut back, 5 bases at V and 5 bases at J, with 9 bases in the middle. Germline V gene sequence: CDR1 MGHRA, CDR2 YSYEKL. CDR3 protein: CASSGQGYGYTF. The CDR3, as DNA: TGCGCCAGCAGCGGCCAGGGGTATGGCTACACCTTC.